The 17 T cell receptor beta chains listed next were all sequenced from one sample in a study of T-cell memory formation after mild COVID-19. TCRdb analysed the 5' RACE reads with MiXCR anew, one entry per CDR3 protein. The data hold about 190,000 distinct CDR3 sequences, with 18% observed a single time. What was sequenced was PBMCs or a T cell subset sorted from them (not recorded which). These receptors were collected from an adult woman who had mild COVID-19 (a few samples of this study predate the infection). Cell type and time point are not known.

The chain combines TRBV10-1 with TRBJ1-1, with no clear D. This CDR3 has 17 residues. Germline CDR1 WNHNN, CDR2 SYGVQD (reference sequence). V was shortened by 9 bases and J by 3 bases, with 26 bases between the two germline ends. The CDR3 spells CARTYPPESDGDTEAFF. The DNA of the CDR3 is TGCGCCAGAACATACCCTCCAGAAAGCGACGGTGACACTGAAGCTTTCTTT.

The chain employs TRBV6-2 or TRBV6-3 and TRBJ1-1; unclear D gene. V was clipped by 5 bases and J by 4 bases, with 14 bases between them. This CDR3 is built from 14 residues. Germline CDR1 and CDR2: MNHEY and SVGEGT. CDR3 in DNA: TGTGCCAGCAGTCCCCGACCCCCGGGCACTGAAGCTTTCTTT. Translated, it gives CASSPRPPGTEAFF.

This clonotype was detected a few times. V gene TRBV9 combines with J gene TRBJ2-5; TRBD2 might be the D (6 bases). This CDR3 spans 13 amino acids. V was cut by 3 bases and J by 4 bases, with 10 bases left in between. The germline CDR1 and CDR2 sequences are SGDLS and YYNGEE. CDR3 nucleotide sequence: TGTGCCAGCAGCGCCGGGAGAGTAGAGACCCAGTACTTC. It yields the protein CASSAGRVETQYF.

The chain has TRBV20-1 and TRBJ2-1, with 10 bases lining up with TRBD2. The germline CDR1 and CDR2 sequences are DFQATT and SNEGSKA (reference sequence). V lost 3 bases to trimming and J lost 9 bases; unmatched junction nucleotides: 14. There are 16 residues in the CDR3. This CDR3 is CSASATSGILYVEQFF. CDR3 nucleotide sequence: TGCAGTGCTAGTGCAACTAGCGGGATTCTATATGTTGAGCAGTTCTTC.

The chain couples TRBV5-1 to TRBJ2-7, with D tentatively TRBD1 (8 bases). V dropped 7 bases and J dropped 3 bases, with 20 bases sitting between them. Germline V gene sequence: CDR1 SGHRS, CDR2 YFSETQ. The CDR3 loop spans 15 amino acids. For the CDR3, the DNA is TGCGCCAGCGCACAAGCGGGGACAGGAGACTACGAGCAGTACTTC. Translating it yields CASAQAGTGDYEQYF.

The J gene is TRBJ2-5, the V gene TRBV12-3 or TRBV12-4; TRBD1 agrees at 8 bases. This CDR3 spans 14 amino acids. V was pared by 7 bases and J by 5 bases, with 9 bases of the junction left unmatched. The CDR3 DNA follows: TGTGCCAGCACCTTAACAGGGGGAGGTGAGACCCAGTACTTC. Its protein is CASTLTGGGETQYF.

This clonotype was seen a handful of times. The chain recombines TRBV12-3 or TRBV12-4 with TRBJ1-4; no firm D call. V was trimmed by 6 bases and J by 7 bases, leaving 12 bases between them. The CDR3 consists of 13 residues. CDR3 amino acids: CASSPTTGEKLFF. The CDR3 nucleotides are TGTGCCAGCAGCCCCACGACGGGTGAAAAACTGTTTTTT.

This clonotype was detected many times. The rearrangement joins TRBV20-1 to TRBJ1-4, with a possible D match to TRBD1 (5 bases). V gave up 5 bases and J gave up 6 bases, with 28 bases separating them. CDR3 length: 18 amino acids. Germline V gives CDR1 DFQATT, CDR2 SNEGSKA (reference sequence). CDR3 region: CSAARGPQGLRWDEKLFF. The CDR3 nucleotides are TGCAGTGCTGCCCGGGGTCCGCAGGGACTAAGATGGGATGAAAAACTGTTTTTT.

The rearrangement joins TRBV7-3 to TRBJ2-1, with 8 positions matching TRBD2. Germline CDR1 SGHTA, CDR2 FQGTGA. The CDR3 has 17 amino acids. Trimming cost V 5 bases and J 2 bases; bases outside gene matches: 11. CDR3 residues: CASSPGMGGGPYNEQFF. In DNA, the CDR3 is TGTGCCAGCAGCCCAGGAATGGGCGGGGGGCCCTACAATGAGCAGTTCTTC.

The rearrangement links TRBV10-3 to TRBJ2-2; D might be TRBD1 (7 bases). Germline CDR1 ENHRY, CDR2 SYGVKD. There are 15 residues in the CDR3. Trimming removed 6 bases at V and 0 bases at J, with 11 bases between. CDR3 region: CAISRGTANTGELFF. Written as DNA, the CDR3 is TGTGCCATCAGCCGCGGGACAGCGAACACCGGGGAGCTGTTTTTT.

This chain uses TRBV6-5 with TRBJ2-7; TRBD1 aligns across 9 bases. This CDR3 region has 15 residues. Per germline, CDR1 MNHEY and CDR2 SVGAGI. With V trimmed by 0 bases and J by 2 bases, 2 bases remained unmatched. CDR3 residues: CASSYSTGGPYEQYF. In nucleotides, the CDR3 is TGTGCCAGCAGTTACTCAACAGGGGGCCCCTACGAGCAGTACTTC.

In its sample, this clonotype was seen a few times. The chain links TRBV5-6 to TRBJ1-2; the D gene is possibly TRBD1 (5 bases). V lost 4 bases to trimming and J lost 3 bases, with 10 bases between them. Germline CDR1 SGHDT, CDR2 YYEEEE. The CDR3 runs to 13 residues. CDR3 DNA sequence: TGTGCCAGCAGCCGGGACGGCGACTATGGCTACACCTTC. Its translation: CASSRDGDYGYTF.

V and J are TRBV6-5 and TRBJ2-3; the match to TRBD1 covers 9 bases. The CDR3 has 16 residues. J gave up 6 bases and V 6 bases, and 13 bases lay outside the gene matches. Germline V gene data show CDR1 as MNHEY and CDR2 as SVGAGI. The CDR3 coding sequence is TGTGCCAGCAGACCAACAGGGGGCCTCTTTAGGGATACGCAGTATTTT. Protein: CASRPTGGLFRDTQYF.

The chain recombines TRBV20-1 with TRBJ2-5; possibly TRBD2 for D (6 bases). The CDR3 spans 15 residues. Trimming cost V 0 bases and J 7 bases, with 18 bases left between them. Germline-derived CDR1 and CDR2 are DFQATT and SNEGSKA (reference sequence). The CDR3 DNA sequence: TGCAGTGCTAGAGATGCGGGGCTCCTAGAGGGGACCCAGTACTTC. Translated: CSARDAGLLEGTQYF.

The chain uses TRBV7-3 and TRBJ2-1, with 7 nucleotides matching TRBD2. The germline gives CDR1 SGHTA, CDR2 FQGTGA. Trimming took 0 bases from V and 3 from J; bases not matched to a gene: 2. This CDR3 is built from 15 residues. Here the CDR3 DNA reads TGTGCCAGCAGCTTAACCGGACTAGTCTACAATGAGCAGTTCTTC. This encodes CASSLTGLVYNEQFF. The whole variable domain, filled in from reference TRBV7-3 and TRBJ2-1, reads GAGVSQTPSNKVTEKGKYVELRCDPISGHTALYWYRQSLGQGPEFLIYFQGTGAADDSGLPNDRFFAVRPEGSVSTLKIQRTERGDSAVYLCASSLTGLVYNEQFFGPGTRLTVL.

There are a few counts of this clonotype. The chain combines TRBV25-1 with TRBJ1-2; D may be TRBD1 (6 bases). Per germline, CDR1 MGHDK and CDR2 SYGVNS. The CDR3 runs 14 residues. Trimming cost V 6 bases and J 4 bases, with 15 bases left between them. CDR3 protein: CASSATGTIYGYTF. CDR3 DNA: TGTGCCAGCAGCGCGACCGGGACAATCTATGGCTACACCTTC.

The V call is TRBV20-1, the J call TRBJ2-1; no firm D call. The CDR3 consists of 11 residues. The V gene lost 0 bases and the J gene lost 8 bases, with 5 bases spanning the gap. Germline CDR1 is DFQATT and CDR2 is SNEGSKA (reference sequence). The CDR3 is CSARDTDEQFF. The CDR3 nucleotides are TGCAGTGCTAGAGATACCGATGAGCAGTTCTTC.